These 18 T cell receptor beta chains were all obtained from the same sample, sequenced in a study of response to subunit inactivated influenza vaccine. TCRdb called the RT-PCR reads again in MiXCR, with one record for every CDR3 protein. The table lists some 640,000 distinct CDR3 sequences, approximately 15% of them singletons. The source material was PBMCs from blood, sampled around two weeks before vaccination. These receptors all come from a man aged 50 to 60 who received an inactivated influenza vaccine.

The chain uses TRBV27 and TRBJ2-5; the D gene is possibly TRBD2 (6 bases). Trimming shortened V by 1 base and J by 8 bases, and 17 bases separated the two germline ends. Looked up from germline, CDR1 is MNHEY and CDR2 is SMNVEV (reference sequence). The CDR3 loop spans 15 amino acids. The CDR3: CASSLFLPPAGTQYF. CDR3 in DNA: TGTGCCAGCAGTTTATTCCTCCCCCCGGCGGGAACCCAGTACTTC.

This chain links TRBV5-1 with TRBJ2-4, with TRBD1 identical over 10 bases. The CDR3 length is 17 residues. V was pared by 3 bases and J by 7 bases, with 13 bases of the junction left unmatched. Germline values: CDR1 SGHRS, CDR2 YFSETQ. In nucleotides, the CDR3 is TGCGCCAGCAGCTCTCTAACATCCGGGACAGGGGCCAACATTCAGTACTTC. Translating it yields CASSSLTSGTGANIQYF.

V is TRBV10-3 and J is TRBJ2-1; TRBD2 matches at 8 bases. J lost 1 base, V lost 6 bases, and 5 bases had no gene match. The CDR3 consists of 15 residues. Germline-derived CDR1 and CDR2 are ENHRY and SYGVKD. The CDR3 spells CAISERGTSYNEQFF. The CDR3 nucleotides read TGTGCCATCAGCGAGCGGGGGACTTCCTACAATGAGCAGTTCTTC.

A few counts support this clonotype. The chain is built from TRBV5-6 and TRBJ2-7; TRBD1 matches 8 bases. Germline-derived CDR1 and CDR2 are SGHDT and YYEEEE. Trimming removed 3 bases from V and 2 bases from J; junction bases left unmatched: 4. CDR3 length: 14 amino acids. The CDR3 DNA follows: TGTGCCAGCAGCTCACAGGGGGTCCCCTACGAGCAGTACTTC. Translated: CASSSQGVPYEQYF. Using reference TRBV5-6 and TRBJ2-7 for the parts outside the CDR3, the full variable domain is DAGVTQSPTHLIKTRGQQVTLRCSPKSGHDTVSWYQQALGQGPQFIFQYYEEEERQRGNFPDRFSGHQFPNYSSELNVNALLLGDSALYLCASSSQGVPYEQYFGPGTRLTVT.

The chain employs TRBV11-2 and TRBJ1-6; no firm D call. Trimming removed 4 bases from V and 4 bases from J, with 11 bases in between. The CDR3 is 15 amino acids. Per the germline V gene, CDR1 is SGHAT and CDR2 is FQNNGV. This CDR3 reads CASSSGIFYNSPLHF. CDR3 coding DNA: TGTGCCAGCAGCTCCGGGATTTTTTATAATTCACCCCTCCACTTT.

The chain combines TRBV6-2 or TRBV6-3 with TRBJ2-7; 10 bases are a match to TRBD1. Germline values: CDR1 MNHEY, CDR2 SVGEGT. J was trimmed by 4 bases and V by 7 bases; bases with no gene match: 7. The CDR3 loop spans 14 amino acids. CDR3 protein: CASTTRGQGYEQYF. Written as DNA, the CDR3 is TGTGCCAGCACCACGCGGGGACAGGGGTACGAGCAGTACTTC.

In its sample, this clonotype was seen many times. The chain joins TRBV20-1 to TRBJ1-2; D unclear. This CDR3 region has 11 residues. Germline V gene sequence: CDR1 DFQATT, CDR2 SNEGSKA (reference sequence). Trimming removed 3 bases from V and 5 bases from J, with 7 bases in between. The CDR3 sequence is CSASLEYGYTF. CDR3 in DNA: TGCAGTGCTAGTCTTGAGTATGGCTACACCTTC.

The chain combines TRBV6-5 with TRBJ2-2; unclear D gene. The CDR3 spans 14 residues. Per germline, CDR1 MNHEY and CDR2 SVGAGI. V was trimmed by 1 base and J by 6 bases, leaving 9 bases between them. In nucleotides, the CDR3 is TGTGCCAGCAGTTACTTTCAGTGGGCCGGGGAGCTGTTTTTT. Translating gives CASSYFQWAGELFF.

The sample holds a few counts of this clonotype. This chain links TRBV6-2 or TRBV6-3 with TRBJ2-3; 7 bases fit TRBD2. Germline lookup yields CDR1 MNHEY and CDR2 SVGEGT. The V gene end was trimmed by 4 bases and the J gene end by 4 bases; junction bases not matched to a gene: 5. This CDR3 has 14 residues. The CDR3 spells CASSSSAGADTQYF. CDR3 nucleotide sequence: TGTGCCAGCAGTTCTAGTGCGGGAGCAGATACGCAGTATTTT.

The V gene is TRBV6-2 or TRBV6-3, the J gene TRBJ2-3; 9 nucleotides line up with TRBD2. The germline CDR1 and CDR2 sequences are MNHEY and SVGEGT. The J segment lost 2 bases and the V segment lost 1 base, leaving 4 bases of the junction unmatched. This CDR3 has 16 residues. The DNA for the CDR3 is TGTGCCAGCAGTTACTTGGGACTAGCTATCACAGATACGCAGTATTTT. Protein sequence: CASSYLGLAITDTQYF.

This chain links TRBV30 with TRBJ2-1; 14 bases align to TRBD2. CDR1 and CDR2 from the germline V gene are GTSNPN and SVGIG (reference sequence). J lost 10 bases, V lost 0 bases, and 2 bases had no gene match. This CDR3 contains 14 residues. The CDR3 DNA sequence: TGTGCCTGGAGTGTAGGGACTAGCGGGAGAGAGCAGTTCTTC. Translating gives CAWSVGTSGREQFF.

This clonotype has only one observation. The chain is built from TRBV7-9 and TRBJ2-5, with a possible D match to TRBD1 (5 bases). V was clipped by 5 bases and J by 5 bases, with 18 bases between them. CDR3 length: 15 amino acids. The germline V gene has CDR1 SEHNR and CDR2 FQNEAQ (reference sequence). The CDR3 coding sequence is TGTGCCAGCAGCACGTCAGGGCGCATGGGGGAGACCCAGTACTTC. Translated, it gives CASSTSGRMGETQYF.

The chain employs TRBV25-1 and TRBJ2-1; 10 nucleotides line up with TRBD2. Germline CDR1 MGHDK, CDR2 SYGVNS. CDR3 length: 17 residues. Trimming cost V 1 base and J 6 bases; bases outside gene matches: 9. The CDR3 DNA follows: TGTGCCAGCAGTGAATCCAAGCGGGGGGGCCTAGGCAATGAGCAGTTCTTC. This codes for CASSESKRGGLGNEQFF.

The J gene is TRBJ1-1, the V gene TRBV7-2; no firm D call. Trimming took 5 bases from V and 1 from J, leaving 14 bases between them. The germline CDR1 and CDR2 sequences are SGHTA and FQGNSA. CDR3 length equals 15 residues. CDR3 sequence: CASSPKRAWNTEAFF. The CDR3 DNA reads as TGTGCCAGCAGCCCCAAACGGGCCTGGAACACTGAAGCTTTCTTT. Together with reference TRBV7-2 and TRBJ1-1, the CDR3 gives the full variable domain: GAGVSQSPSNKVTEKGKDVELRCDPISGHTALYWYRQSLGQGLEFLIYFQGNSAPDKSGLPSDRFSAERTGGSVSTLTIQRTQQEDSAVYLCASSPKRAWNTEAFFGQGTRLTVV.

This clonotype has a handful of counts. This chain joins TRBV10-3 and TRBJ2-5, with 8 positions matching TRBD2. V lost 6 bases to trimming and J lost 2 bases; unmatched junction nucleotides: 5. Germline V gene sequence: CDR1 ENHRY, CDR2 SYGVKD. The CDR3 spans 14 residues. Here the CDR3 reads CAIRSGSEQETQYF. The CDR3 DNA is TGTGCCATCAGGAGCGGGAGCGAACAAGAGACCCAGTACTTC.

This chain uses TRBV6-1 with TRBJ2-3; TRBD1 agrees at 8 bases. CDR1 is MNHNS, CDR2 SASEGT, per germline. This CDR3 has 15 amino acids. The V gene end was trimmed by 7 bases and the J gene end by 6 bases; junction bases not matched to a gene: 12. For the CDR3, the DNA is TGTGCCAGCACGAAAGGGGACAGGCGGCCGGATACGCAGTATTTT. This encodes CASTKGDRRPDTQYF.

At least ten counts were recorded for this clonotype. The rearrangement uses TRBV15 and TRBJ2-1; 14 bases are a match to TRBD2. V dropped 1 base and J dropped 8; count of bases not matched to a gene: 1. The germline V gene encodes CDR1 LNHNV and CDR2 YYDKDF (reference sequence). CDR3 size: 15 residues. The CDR3 nucleotides read TGTGCCACCAGCAGAGGACTAGCGGGGGGGCATGAGCAGTTCTTC. Amino acid sequence: CATSRGLAGGHEQFF.

This sequence joins TRBV12-5 and TRBJ2-1; 9 bases match TRBD1. The CDR3 contains 13 residues. With 1 base clipped from V and 10 bases from J, the junction kept 2 bases outside the gene matches. CDR1 is LGHNT and CDR2 is FRNRAP in the germline V gene. In nucleotides, the CDR3 is TGTGCTAGTGGTTTGGGGACAGGGGTCGAGCAGTTCTTC. Residues: CASGLGTGVEQFF.